Presented here are 22 T cell receptor beta chains from one specimen sequenced in a study of cytomegalovirus exposure and HLA in healthy donors. The PCR employed 60 Vbeta primers together with 13 Jbeta primers. The repertoire was sequenced with immunoSEQ multiplex PCR; TCRdb's copy has only in-frame clones and lacks some. The data show some 90,000 clones, approximately 81% seen once. The specimen sequenced was PBMCs. Receptors were obtained from a middle-aged woman in good health and CMV-seronegative.

The V gene is TRBV12-5, the J gene TRBJ2-2; D not resolved. The CDR3 consists of 12 residues. Trimming shortened V by 3 bases and J by 4 bases, and 3 bases separated the two germline ends. Germline V gene data show CDR1 as LGHNT and CDR2 as FRNRAP. This CDR3 reads CASGFSTGELFF. CDR3 nucleotide sequence: TGTGCTAGTGGTTTTAGCACCGGGGAGCTGTTTTTT. Looking up the rest from reference TRBV12-5 and TRBJ2-2 gives the full variable domain: DARVTQTPRHKVTEMGQEVTMRCQPILGHNTVFWYRQTMMQGLELLAYFRNRAPLDDSGMPKDRFSAEMPDATLATLKIQPSEPRDSAVYFCASGFSTGELFFGEGSRLTVL.

The chain combines TRBV7-2 with TRBJ2-1; TRBD2 aligns across 11 bases. The germline V gene encodes CDR1 SGHTA and CDR2 FQGNSA. CDR3 length: 16 residues. Unmatched junction bases numbered 6, after V lost 6 bases and J lost 2 bases. Here the CDR3 DNA reads TGTGCCAGCAGTTCTAGCGGGAGGAACGCCTACAATGAGCAGTTCTTC. Translated: CASSSSGRNAYNEQFF.

This sequence joins TRBV27 and TRBJ1-1, with D possibly TRBD1 on 6 matching bases. There are 11 residues in the CDR3. Deletions cut 5 bases from V and 7 bases from J, with 8 bases between. CDR1 is MNHEY, CDR2 SMNVEV, per germline (reference sequence). The CDR3 DNA reads as TGTGCCAGCAGTAGGGGGGGTGAAGCTTTCTTT. Protein product: CASSRGGEAFF.

This clone was counted once. The chain carries TRBV5-4 and TRBJ1-2; TRBD1 agrees at 10 bases. Germline V gives CDR1 SGHNT, CDR2 YYREEE (reference sequence). CDR3 length: 16 residues. After removal of 0 bases from V and 7 bases from J, the junction contained 9 bases not matched to a gene. In DNA, the CDR3 is TGTGCCAGCAGCTTGGTGCGGGACAGGGGAGGAGGTGGCTACACCTTC. Residues: CASSLVRDRGGGGYTF.

The chain employs TRBV28 and TRBJ2-3; D unresolved. The CDR3 sequence is 13 residues long. The ends were cut back, 2 bases at V and 1 base at J, with 4 bases in the middle. CDR1 is MDHEN, CDR2 SYDVKM, per germline. DNA for the CDR3: TGTGCCAGCAGTTTAGTAGGCACAGATACGCAGTATTTT. This gives the protein CASSLVGTDTQYF.

The chain has TRBV5-1 and TRBJ2-2; 9 bases map to TRBD2. The CDR3 has 15 residues. With V trimmed by 7 bases and J by 1 base, 5 bases remained unmatched. The germline V gene encodes CDR1 SGHRS and CDR2 YFSETQ. The CDR3 here is CASFRTSVNTGELFF. The CDR3 DNA reads TGCGCCAGCTTTAGGACTAGCGTGAACACCGGGGAGCTGTTTTTT.

This clone was seen a handful of times. V gene TRBV6-5 combines with J gene TRBJ2-3, with 9 bases aligning to TRBD1. The CDR3 covers 14 residues. The germline gives CDR1 MNHEY, CDR2 SVGAGI. V gave up 7 bases and J gave up 3 bases; unmatched junction bases: 5. In DNA form, the CDR3 reads TGTGCCAGCAAACGACAGGGGGGAACAGATACGCAGTATTTT. This codes for CASKRQGGTDTQYF.

Only one count was recorded for this clone. CDR3 bases: TGCGCCAGCAGCCAAGATTCTTTGTTTCGGGTCTACAATGAGCAGTTCTTC. Encoded protein: CASSQDSLFRVYNEQFF. This chain links TRBV4-3 with TRBJ2-1; D call uncertain. Germline CDR1 reads LGHNA; CDR2 reads YSLEER. The V gene lost 0 bases and the J gene lost 3 bases, with 15 bases spanning the gap. The CDR3 runs to 17 residues.

The CDR3, as DNA: TGTGCCAGCAGCTCGACCCTCCTAGGGGGCGCGTACGAGCAGTACTTC. Translation gives CASSSTLLGGAYEQYF. This chain connects TRBV7-8 to TRBJ2-7; the match to TRBD1 covers 7 bases. The CDR3 has 16 residues. V gave up 4 bases and J gave up 4 bases; unmatched junction bases: 13. Germline assignment: CDR1 SGHVS and CDR2 FQNEAQ.

This chain links TRBV7-8 with TRBJ2-1, with unresolved D. The CDR3 has 15 amino acids. Per the germline V gene, CDR1 is SGHVS and CDR2 is FQNEAQ. V was cut by 0 bases and J by 6 bases, with 12 bases left in between. The CDR3 loop is CASSLAALDPNEQFF. CDR3 sequence (DNA): TGTGCCAGCAGCTTAGCGGCTCTAGACCCCAATGAGCAGTTCTTC.

This chain links TRBV5-4 with TRBJ1-4; a weak D match, TRBD1 (6 bases). Trimming removed 4 bases at V and 7 bases at J, with 14 bases between. The CDR3 is 14 residues long. Germline V lookup: CDR1 SGHNT, CDR2 YYREEE (reference sequence). CDR3 sequence: CASSPRGGIEKLFF. CDR3 sequence (DNA): TGTGCCAGCAGCCCAAGGGGGGGCATTGAAAAACTGTTTTTT.

The gene calls are TRBV28 and TRBJ1-2; D not resolved. Germline V gene sequence: CDR1 MDHEN, CDR2 SYDVKM. The V end lost 7 bases, the J end lost 1 base, and 13 bases lay between the germline ends. This CDR3 has 14 amino acids. The DNA for the CDR3 is TGTGCCAGCAATCCTCCCACTTATAACTATGGCTACACCTTC. Translating it yields CASNPPTYNYGYTF.

CDR3 coding DNA: TGTGCCAGCAGCAACCCGGGACAGACCTACGAGCAGTACTTC. Its protein is CASSNPGQTYEQYF. The chain combines TRBV7-9 with TRBJ2-7, with 7 bases that match TRBD1. There are 14 residues in the CDR3. J was trimmed by 2 bases and V by 5 bases; bases with no gene match: 6. The V gene's germline CDR1 is SEHNR and CDR2 FQNEAQ (reference sequence).

This chain joins TRBV25-1 and TRBJ2-7; D perhaps matches TRBD1 (6 bases). The CDR3 extends over 11 amino acids. CDR1 is MGHDK and CDR2 is SYGVNS in the germline V gene. The V and J ends lost 10 bases and 4 bases respectively, with 11 bases between them. The DNA of the CDR3 is TGTGCCACCAACAGGGCATACGAGCAGTACTTC. This translates into CATNRAYEQYF.

Comments on this clone: Other DNA sequences of this sample code for an identical CDR3. This chain joins TRBV15 and TRBJ2-5, with no clear D. The CDR3 runs to 14 residues. V gave up 0 bases and J gave up 5 bases, with 10 bases separating them. CDR1 and CDR2 (germline): LNHNV, YYDKDF (reference sequence). The CDR3 here is CATSRDRASETQYF. The CDR3 nucleotides are TGTGCCACCAGCAGAGATCGAGCGTCGGAGACCCAGTACTTC.

The chain couples TRBV6-5 to TRBJ2-7, with 11 bases lining up with TRBD1. The CDR3 has 15 residues. Germline loops: CDR1 MNHEY, CDR2 SVGAGI. V dropped 6 bases and J dropped 6; count of bases not matched to a gene: 10. CDR3 sequence reads: CASSRKPGQGGEQYF. Here the CDR3 DNA reads TGTGCCAGCAGCCGTAAGCCGGGACAGGGGGGCGAGCAGTACTTC.

The rearrangement joins TRBV5-1 to TRBJ2-1, with 9 bases aligning to TRBD1. This CDR3 has 15 residues. With V trimmed by 0 bases and J by 8 bases, 6 bases remained unmatched. Germline assignment: CDR1 SGHRS and CDR2 YFSETQ. The CDR3 nucleotides read TGCGCCAGCAGCTTGGCACAGGGGGCCAGGGATGAGCAGTTCTTC. This codes for CASSLAQGARDEQFF.

The rearrangement uses TRBV6-5 and TRBJ1-2, with D possibly TRBD1 on 6 matching bases. V lost 3 bases to trimming and J lost 4 bases, with 15 bases between them. CDR1 is MNHEY, CDR2 SVGAGI, per germline. The CDR3 covers 15 residues. The CDR3 region is CASSYLPTGLYGYTF. In DNA form, the CDR3 reads TGTGCCAGCAGTTATTTACCGACAGGCCTCTATGGCTACACCTTC.

This clone was seen a few times. This chain joins TRBV7-9 and TRBJ2-7; perhaps TRBD1 as D (6 bases). The germline V and J ends were trimmed by 5 bases and 4 bases, with 9 bases remaining between them. CDR3 length: 12 residues. Germline assignment: CDR1 SEHNR and CDR2 FQNEAQ (reference sequence). The CDR3 sequence: CASSRQDYEQYF. For the CDR3, the DNA is TGTGCCAGCAGCCGACAGGATTACGAGCAGTACTTC.

This chain uses TRBV2 with TRBJ1-1, with TRBD1 matching over 8 bases. Germline CDR1 SNHLY, CDR2 FYNNEI. The CDR3 has 14 amino acids. Trimming removed 6 bases from V and 6 bases from J; junction bases left unmatched: 9. The CDR3 bases are TGTGCCAGCAGGATACAGGGGGTTGCCTCTGAAGCTTTCTTT. It yields the protein CASRIQGVASEAFF.

V is TRBV25-1 and J is TRBJ2-3; the match to TRBD2 covers 9 bases. There are 18 residues in the CDR3. Germline V CDR1 and CDR2: MGHDK, SYGVNS. V was clipped by 6 bases and J by 0 bases; unmatched bases: 13. CDR3 in amino acids: CASRVSGRAPSSTDTQYF. The CDR3 DNA is TGTGCCAGCAGAGTTAGCGGGAGAGCACCATCTAGCACAGATACGCAGTATTTT.

The gene calls are TRBV7-8 and TRBJ2-5; D is possibly TRBD1 (5 bases). The J call is uncertain, as TRBJ2-7 better fits the DNA end. The germline CDR1 and CDR2 sequences are SGHVS and FQNEAQ. The CDR3 runs to 15 residues. CDR3 nucleotide sequence: TGTGCCAGCAGCTTAGCTGGGGCAGCCTCCTACGAGCAGTACTTC. Translated: CASSLAGAASYEQYF.